This T cell receptor beta chain emerged from a study of T cells in women clearing cervical HPV infection. General observations from the study: T-cell numbers per sample were unknown and may explain richness differences.

V lost 5 bases and J lost 4, with 9 bases in between. Germline values: CDR1 SGHVS, CDR2 FNYEAQ. CDR3 length equals 13 residues. Average input was about 1,200 ng genomic DNA for immunoSEQ TCR beta CDR3 amplification. Repertoires were generated with immunoSEQ multiplex PCR, while TCRdb's copy carries only in-frame clones and drops some. The ten most abundant clones cover more than 10% of a sample with roughly 22,000 clones. A word on this clone: Its antigen is unknown. The CDR3 end is not reached by the read, which stops 3 residues before it; the germline J gene fills it in.

Sequencing input: blood buffy coat. The V call is TRBV7-6, the J call TRBJ2-1; possibly TRBD2 for D (6 bases). This receptor was obtained from a woman aged 18 to 75 with a cervical HPV16 infection that either progressed to CIN3+ or cleared (not recorded which). The part of the CDR3 DNA that was read is TGTGCCAGCAGCCGGGGACTTTACAATGAG. Its translation is CASSRGLYNE. The complete CDR3 reads CASSRGLYNEQFF.